The entry below describes one T cell receptor (beta chain). The antigen is not known. This sample stems from a study of blood T cells in healthy people across ages. Findings of the study overall: Donor CMV infection status was unknown, possibly confounding age-related changes in expanded clonotypes. Investigators viewed diversity estimates from one million T cells as underestimates, the study reported.

The CDR3 spans 16 residues. Germline V gives CDR1 ENHRY, CDR2 SYGVKD. V lost 4 bases and J 1 base, leaving 14 bases between the germline ends. Primed by a sample-barcoded 5' primer and a J-beta primer mix, a second PCR proceeded for 7 to 11 cycles. A single record per CDR3 protein comes from TCRdb applying MiXCR to the 5' RACE reads. Of hundreds of thousands of distinct CDR3 sequences in the sample, less than 45% were seen once. The chain is built from TRBV10-3 and TRBJ1-5, with a weak D call TRBD1 (5 bases). This TCR came from a man of 80 years or more in good health. Sequenced sample: blood. CDR3 in DNA: TGTGCCATCAGTGTTGAAGCCCAGGGAAGCAATCAGCCCCAGCATTTT. Residues: CAISVEAQGSNQPQHF.